What follows is one TCR beta chain and its context. Its antigen remains unknown. Generated by immunoSEQ multiplex PCR, the TCRdb table keeps only in-frame clones and is missing some. The sample has more than 550,000 clones; 55% to 75% are singletons. The V gene's germline CDR1 is MNHEY and CDR2 SVGAGI. The CDR3 is 16 amino acids. The V and J ends lost 2 bases and 10 bases, in that order; junction bases with no gene match: 14. This sample was included in a study of shared clonotypes between healthy human individuals. The study, taken as a whole, reports: The genetic and exposure-history diversity represented was limited by few donors. Clonotype sharing among the donors was expected to vary with sequencing depth. Non-shared clonotypes displayed generation probabilities falling below those of clonotypes present in all four donors.

This TCR was recovered from a woman aged 25-40 years in good health. The rearrangement joins TRBV6-5 to TRBJ2-3, with 8 bases identical to TRBD1. The sequenced sample was memory CD4+ T cells sorted from blood. Regarding subset: CD45RA-negative fraction. The CDR3 reads CASSYEVPAGGEPQYF. The CDR3 DNA reads TGTGCCAGCAGTTACGAGGTGCCCGCAGGGGGCGAGCCGCAGTATTTT.